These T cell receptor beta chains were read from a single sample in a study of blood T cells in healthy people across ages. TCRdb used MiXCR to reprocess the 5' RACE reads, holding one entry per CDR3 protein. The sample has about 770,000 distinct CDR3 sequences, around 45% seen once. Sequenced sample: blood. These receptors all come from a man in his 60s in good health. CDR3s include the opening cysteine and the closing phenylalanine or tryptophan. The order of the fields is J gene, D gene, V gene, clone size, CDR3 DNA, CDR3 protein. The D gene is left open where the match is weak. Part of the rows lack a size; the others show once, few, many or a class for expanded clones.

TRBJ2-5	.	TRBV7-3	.	TGTGCCAGCAGCTTAGGGGTCACTGGGACCCAGTACTTC	CASSLGVTGTQYF
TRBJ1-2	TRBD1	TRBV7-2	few	TGTGCCAGCAGCAACCAGGGGGGACAAAACTATGGCTACACCTTC	CASSNQGGQNYGYTF
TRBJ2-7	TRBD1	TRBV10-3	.	TGTGCCATCAGCTTAGGACAGGGAGCATACGAGCAGTACTTC	CAISLGQGAYEQYF
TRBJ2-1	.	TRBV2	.	TGTGCCAGCACTCTGGCCTACAATGAGCAGTTCTTC	CASTLAYNEQFF
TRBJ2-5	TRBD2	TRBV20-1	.	TGCAGTGCTAGGCCGTATAGCGGGGTTCAAGAGACCCAGTACTTC	CSARPYSGVQETQYF
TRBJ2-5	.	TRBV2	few	TGTGCCAGCAGTCCGGAGCTCCCAAGCGTGTACTTC	CASSPELPSVYF
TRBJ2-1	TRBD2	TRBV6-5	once	TGTGCCAGCAGTTACTCCCCCTTAACCACTAGCGGCAATGAGCAGTTCTTC	CASSYSPLTTSGNEQFF
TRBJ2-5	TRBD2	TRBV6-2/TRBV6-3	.	TGTGCCAGCAGTTCCGTCGGGACTAGCGGAGAGACCCAGTACTTC	CASSSVGTSGETQYF
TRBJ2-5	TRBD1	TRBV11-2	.	TGTGCCAGCAGCTCGGGACAGAAGTACTTC	CASSSGQKYF
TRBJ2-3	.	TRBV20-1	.	TGCAGTTCAAATGGGGGGGCCACGGGGACAGATACGCAGTATTTT	CSSNGGATGTDTQYF
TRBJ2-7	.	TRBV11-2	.	TGTGCCAGCAGGCTCGGGGTTCACGAGCAGTACTTC	CASRLGVHEQYF
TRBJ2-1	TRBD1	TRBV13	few	TGTGCCAGCACCATCTCGGGGCAGGGGGTTTACAATGAGCAGTTCTTC	CASTISGQGVYNEQFF
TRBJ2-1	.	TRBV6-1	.	TGTGCCAGCAGCTTGGAGACACCTAGCTCCTACAATGAGCAGTTCTTC	CASSLETPSSYNEQFF
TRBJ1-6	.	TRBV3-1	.	TGTGCCAGCAGCCCCCGGGACATCGGGTCACCCCTCCACTTT	CASSPRDIGSPLHF
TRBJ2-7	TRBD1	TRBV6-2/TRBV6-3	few	TGTGCCAGCACCATACAGACAGGGTTGAGCTACGAGCAGTACTTC	CASTIQTGLSYEQYF
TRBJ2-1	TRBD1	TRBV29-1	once	TGCAGCGTTGATGTGGGGACAGTAAGCGATGAGCGGTTCTTC	CSVDVGTVSDERFF
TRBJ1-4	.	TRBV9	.	TGTGCCAGCAGCGTAGCGGAAGGAAAACTGTTTTTT	CASSVAEGKLFF
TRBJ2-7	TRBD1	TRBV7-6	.	TGTGCCAGCAGCTTATCCCCGGGACAGGGTGGCTACGAGCAGTACTTC	CASSLSPGQGGYEQYF
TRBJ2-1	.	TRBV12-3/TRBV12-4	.	TGTGCCAGCAGCCCTAGCATACAGGGAGGAACCGATAGCTCCTACAATGAGCAGTTCTTC	CASSPSIQGGTDSSYNEQFF
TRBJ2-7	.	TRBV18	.	TGTGCCAGCTCCCCGGGACCCCCGCCAGACGAGCAGTACTTC	CASSPGPPPDEQYF
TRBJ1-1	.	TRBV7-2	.	TGTGCCAGCAGATTAACCGGGGGGAACACTGAAGCTTTCTTT	CASRLTGGNTEAFF
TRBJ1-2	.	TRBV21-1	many	TGTGCCAGCAGGTCTCGAGGGCCACCCTATGGCTACACCTTC	CASRSRGPPYGYTF
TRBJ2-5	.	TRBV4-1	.	TGCGCCAGCGGCCAGGCTCGGGGTAGCGGTGGAGGGAATGAGCAGTACTTC	CASGQARGSGGGNEQYF
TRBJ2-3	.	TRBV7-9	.	TGTGCCAGCAGCTTTTCGGGGAACACAGATACGCAGTATTTT	CASSFSGNTDTQYF
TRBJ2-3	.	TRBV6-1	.	TGTGCCAGCAGTGAAGGTGGGTGGACCAACACAGATACGCAGTATTTT	CASSEGGWTNTDTQYF
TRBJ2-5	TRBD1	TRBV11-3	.	TGTGCCAGCAGCGCGACAGGGGTAGAGACCCAGTACTTC	CASSATGVETQYF
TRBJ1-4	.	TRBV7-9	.	TGTGCCAGCAGCCCCGACATGCCGGGCGAAAAACTGTTTTTT	CASSPDMPGEKLFF
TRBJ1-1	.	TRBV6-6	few	TGTGCCAGCAGCGGCGGAGGGCCCAACACTGAAGCTTTCTTT	CASSGGGPNTEAFF
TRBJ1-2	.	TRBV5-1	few	TGCGCCAGCAGCGACCAAGGGGGGGTAGAGTATGGCTACACCTTC	CASSDQGGVEYGYTF
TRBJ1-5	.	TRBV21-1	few	TGTGCCAGCTGCAGAGCCGATAGCAATCAGCCCCAGCATTTT	CASCRADSNQPQHF
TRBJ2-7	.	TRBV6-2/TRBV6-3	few	TGTGCCAGCAGTTACGTGACAGGAGGAGTCCTCACCTACGAGCAGTACTTC	CASSYVTGGVLTYEQYF
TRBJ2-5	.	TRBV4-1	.	TGCGCCAGCAGCCAAGATGGGAAGGGGGGGGAGACCCAGTACTTC	CASSQDGKGGETQYF
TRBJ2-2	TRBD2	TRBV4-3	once	TGCGCCAGCAGCCAAGCTCCTAGCGGGGTCACCGGGGAGCTGTTTTTT	CASSQAPSGVTGELFF
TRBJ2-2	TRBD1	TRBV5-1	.	TGCGCCAGCAGCTTAACCAGGGGGCAGGACACCGGGGAGCTGTTTTTT	CASSLTRGQDTGELFF
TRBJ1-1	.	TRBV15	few	TGTGCCACCAGCAGGGAGGGACTTTTCGGGCCCACCGGTTTCAACACTGAAGCTTTCTTT	CATSREGLFGPTGFNTEAFF
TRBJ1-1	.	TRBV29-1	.	TGCAGCGTTGAGTTTACTGAAGCTTTCTTT	CSVEFTEAFF
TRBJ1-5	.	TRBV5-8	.	TGTGCCAGCAGCTTCCAGGGCCCGAGCAATCAGCCCCAGCATTTT	CASSFQGPSNQPQHF
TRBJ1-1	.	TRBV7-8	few	TGTGCCAGCAGCTCCGCCCTGCCCGACACTGAAGCTTTCTTT	CASSSALPDTEAFF
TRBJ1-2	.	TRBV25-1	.	TGTGCCAGCAGTGAAGTGGAGGGGCCTAACTATGGCTACACCTTC	CASSEVEGPNYGYTF
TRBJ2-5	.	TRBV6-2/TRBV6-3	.	TGTGCCAGCAGTTACCGCCTTGGACTTCCCACCGGGGAGACCCAGTACTTC	CASSYRLGLPTGETQYF
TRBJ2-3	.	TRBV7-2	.	TGTGCCAGCAGGATTGACCCCAACACAGATACGCAGTATTTT	CASRIDPNTDTQYF